This T cell receptor (beta chain) was identified during a study of cytotoxic CD8 clonotypes in ibrutinib-treated CLL. The study, taken as a whole, reports: Sample timing was unmatched between remission and later-progressing patients; lymph nodes unstudied. An increase in clonality occurred at ibrutinib response, followed by a return toward baseline at progression.

Germline V CDR1 and CDR2: SEHNR, FQNEAQ (reference sequence). The CDR3 covers 14 residues. Trimming left V 5 bases short and J 6 bases short, with 17 bases between. Note on this clone: Its antigen is undetermined.

Only in-frame clones appear in the TCRdb table, and some are missing; sequencing was by immunoSEQ multiplex PCR. Of approximately 25,000 clones detected, 55% to 70% appear once; the ten largest clones hold 51%. The J gene is TRBJ2-7, the V gene TRBV7-9; the D gene is possibly TRBD1 (6 bases). Sequencing was performed on PBMCs, taken at disease progression, from a patient treated with ibrutinib. The sequence came from a human donor with chronic lymphocytic leukemia. The CDR3 spells CASSGRGAPLEQYF. The CDR3 DNA follows: TGTGCCAGCAGCGGCAGGGGTGCCCCTCTCGAGCAGTACTTC.